This T cell receptor beta chain was recovered during a study of shared T cell receptors in the human thymus. Sequencing was performed with immunoSEQ multiplex PCR; in TCRdb, only in-frame clones are kept and a portion is missing. The sample lists about 380,000 clones; approximately 95% were seen once. Between the trimmed V and J ends, which lost 3 bases and 5 bases, there was a span of 10 bases. Germline V lookup: CDR1 LGHNA, CDR2 YNFKEQ. This CDR3 is built from 13 residues. The material sequenced was thymocytes. This clonotype originated in a human donor. This sequence joins TRBV4-2 and TRBJ1-1; unclear D gene. The CDR3 sequence: CASSQANSTEAFF. As DNA, the CDR3 is TGTGCCAGCAGCCAGGCCAACAGTACTGAAGCTTTCTTT.